These T cell receptor beta chains were read from a single sample in a study of tumor and adjacent non-tumor tissue in lung cancer. MiXCR was run by TCRdb on the multiplex PCR reads, yielding one entry per CDR3 protein. In the table there are some 77,000 distinct CDR3 sequences, about two thirds of which are singletons. The material sequenced was lung tumor tissue. The receptors come from a woman aged 70-85 years with non-small cell lung cancer. CDR3s include the opening cysteine and the closing phenylalanine or tryptophan. Fields, in order: D gene, J gene, clone size, V gene, CDR3 protein, CDR3 DNA. D genes are given only for firm matches. Clone size is given for some rows only: seen once, a few or many times, or a class if the clone is expanded.

TRBD1,TRBJ1-5,-,TRBV4-2,CASDAGQGYSNQPQHF,TGTGCCAGCGATGCGGGACAGGGGTATAGCAATCAGCCCCAGCATTTT
TRBD2,TRBJ2-3,-,TRBV5-4,CAIGFGRGTDTQYF,TGTGCCATCGGCTTCGGGAGGGGCACAGATACGCAGTATTTT
-,TRBJ1-1,once,TRBV6-5,CAISSRSLRGTEAFF,TGTGCCATCAGCTCCCGGTCCCTGCGGGGGACTGAAGCTTTCTTT
TRBD2,TRBJ2-3,-,TRBV4-1,CASSPGLDRGADTQYF,TGCGCCAGCAGCCCGGGACTAGATAGGGGGGCAGATACGCAGTATTTT
-,TRBJ1-2,-,TRBV5-1,CASNPRVTPDAYTF,TGCGCCAGCAACCCTAGAGTGACACCGGACGCTTACACCTTC
TRBD2,TRBJ2-1,-,TRBV20-1,CSVEELAGDDNEQFF,TGCAGTGTTGAGGAACTAGCGGGAGACGATAATGAGCAGTTCTTC
TRBD2,TRBJ2-3,-,TRBV20-1,CRARDAGGLAGGSWTDTQYF,TGCAGAGCTAGAGACGCTGGTGGACTAGCGGGAGGATCCTGGACAGATACGCAGTATTTT
-,TRBJ2-1,many,TRBV29-1,CSASRGLYYEQFF,TGCAGCGCCAGCAGGGGACTATATTATGAGCAGTTCTTC
-,TRBJ2-2,many,TRBV10-1,CASSESLMGQNTGELFF,TGCGCCAGCAGTGAGTCGCTAATGGGACAGAACACCGGGGAGCTGTTTTTT
TRBD1,TRBJ2-3,-,TRBV6-8,CASSETMPDRGKGNQPQYF,TGTGCCAGTAGTGAGACAATGCCCGACAGGGGTAAGGGCAATCAGCCCCAGTATTTT
TRBD1,TRBJ2-7,many,TRBV6-5,CASSYSRDRVGYEQYF,TGTGCCAGCAGTTATAGTCGGGACAGGGTGGGGTACGAGCAGTACTTC
TRBD2,TRBJ2-2,-,TRBV29-1,CSTRTSAGELVF,TGCAGCACTAGGACTAGCGCCGGGGAGCTGGTTTTT
TRBD2,TRBJ2-1,few,TRBV6-6,CASSTKFGGGNEQFF,TGTGCCAGCAGCACGAAGTTTGGGGGGGGTAACGAGCAGTTCTTC
-,TRBJ1-2,few,TRBV24-1,CATSDPPVVYGYTF,TGTGCCACCAGTGACCCCCCAGTGGTCTATGGCTACACCTTC
-,TRBJ2-5,few,TRBV30,CAWIRAMTIETQYF,TGTGCCTGGATCAGGGCGATGACTATAGAGACTCAGTACTTC
-,TRBJ2-1,-,TRBV5-6,CASRYQDGGVNEQFF,TGTGCCAGCAGATACCAGGACGGCGGGGTTAATGAGCAGTTCTTC
-,TRBJ2-6,few,TRBV7-8,CASGLTGLDLSGANVLTF,TGTGCCAGCGGCTTAACAGGGTTGGACCTCTCTGGGGCCAACGTCCTGACTTTC
-,TRBJ2-3,-,TRBV6-5,CVSKKGLSADTQYF,TGTGTCAGCAAAAAAGGGCTGAGCGCAGATACGCAGTATTTT
-,TRBJ1-6,-,TRBV6-9,CAISILRNCRGRRNSPLHF,TGTGCCATCAGCATCCTTCGAAACTGCCGGGGGCGAAGAAATTCACCCCTCCACTTT
-,TRBJ2-7,few,TRBV28,CAITAARESSYEQYF,TGTGCCATCACAGCGGCGAGGGAAAGCTCCTACGAGCAGTACTTC
-,TRBJ2-3,-,TRBV5-4,CASSLRGNTDAQYF,TGTGCCAGCAGCTTGAGAGGGAACACAGATGCGCAGTATTTT
-,TRBJ1-5,medium-sized,TRBV12-3/TRBV12-4,CASSPSGDNQPQHF,TGTGCCAGCAGCCCTTCTGGGGACAATCAGCCCCAGCATTTT
-,TRBJ2-2,-,TRBV12-3/TRBV12-4,CASSRLVSSNTGELFF,TGTGCAAGCAGCCGACTAGTGTCCTCGAACACCGGGGAGCTGTTTTTT
-,TRBJ1-2,-,TRBV29-1,CSVEFREVGGYTF,TGCAGCGTTGAATTCCGGGAAGTAGGGGGCTACACCTTC
TRBD2,TRBJ2-1,medium-sized,TRBV29-1,CSVEFTSGIPHEQFF,TGCAGCGTTGAATTTACTAGCGGGATACCCCATGAGCAGTTCTTC
TRBD2,TRBJ2-7,-,TRBV12-3/TRBV12-4,CVSSLTSGSVYEDYF,TGTGTCAGCAGCTTGACTAGCGGGTCGGTCTACGAGGATTACTTC
TRBD2,TRBJ2-1,-,TRBV12-3/TRBV12-4,CASSLAESGEGGNEQIF,TGTGCCAGCAGTTTAGCCGAGTCGGGGGAGGGAGGTAATGAGCAGATCTTC
-,TRBJ2-3,-,TRBV11-2,CASTSYSDTQYF,TGTGCCAGCACTTCCTACTCAGATACGCAGTATTTT
-,TRBJ2-6,-,TRBV14,CSNSQGAFGANVLTF,TGTTCCAACAGCCAAGGGGCGTTTGGGGCCAACGTTCTGACTTTC
TRBD2,TRBJ2-1,-,TRBV24-1,CTISSSGRFNEQFF,TGTACCATCAGTTCTAGCGGGAGGTTCAATGAGCAGTTCTTC
TRBD1,TRBJ2-7,few,TRBV5-1,CASSPRTGSYEQHF,TGCGCCAGCAGCCCCCGGACAGGCTCCTACGAGCAGCACTTC
-,TRBJ1-4,-,TRBV5-1,CAGSLVVDTGDEKLFF,TGCGCCGGCAGCTTGGTCGTGGACACCGGGGATGAAAAACTGTTTTTT
TRBD2,TRBJ2-3,-,TRBV14,CTSSQAGSDTQYF,TGCACCAGCAGCCAAGCGGGATCAGATACGCAGTATTTT
TRBD1,TRBJ1-1,-,TRBV4-1,CASSQGQGMNTEASF,TGTGCCAGCAGCCAAGGACAGGGAATGAACACTGAAGCTTCCTTT
-,TRBJ2-3,few,TRBV11-2,CASSAALSSIDTQYF,TGTGCCAGCAGCGCCGCCCTCAGTAGCATAGATACGCAGTATTTT
-,TRBJ2-5,once,TRBV10-2,CAGNIAGTQETKYF,TGCGCCGGCAACATCGCCGGGACACAAGAGACCAAGTACTTC
-,TRBJ2-1,few,TRBV28,CASTLAGPYNEQFF,TGTGCCAGCACATTGGCAGGGCCCTACAATGAGCAGTTCTTC
TRBD1,TRBJ2-6,-,TRBV29-1,CSGQGLSPSRANVLTF,TGCAGCGGACAGGGCCTTTCCCCCTCTAGGGCTAACGTCCTGACTTTC
-,TRBJ2-1,-,TRBV10-1,CASSRLLSGWDYNEQFF,TGCGCCAGCAGCAGGTTGCTCAGCGGGTGGGACTACAATGAGCAGTTCTTC
-,TRBJ2-3,-,TRBV6-2/TRBV6-3,CTSGFGGITDTQYF,TGTACCAGCGGCTTCGGCGGGATCACAGATACGCAGTATTTT
TRBD2,TRBJ2-5,once,TRBV5-1,CVSSPHSGRTETQYF,TGTGTCAGCAGTCCCCATAGCGGGAGGACAGAGACCCAGTACTTC
-,TRBJ1-6,-,TRBV29-1,CSVEERGPGSPVHF,TGCAGCGTTGAAGAGCGGGGGCCAGGTTCACCCGTCCACTTT
-,TRBJ2-7,few,TRBV19,CASSIEHRSYEQYF,TGTGCCAGTAGTATAGAGCACAGGTCCTACGAGCAGTACTTC
-,TRBJ1-2,few,TRBV6-6,CASRRTEVLAYGYTF,TGTGCCAGCCGCCGCACCGAAGTTTTGGCCTATGGCTACACCTTC
-,TRBJ2-2,-,TRBV28,CVSRGRTTWTGELFF,TGTGTCAGTCGCGGCAGGACCACTTGGACCGGGGAGCTGTTTTTT
TRBD1,TRBJ2-1,-,TRBV10-3,CAISEKTGETYNEQFF,TGTGCCATCAGCGAGAAGACAGGGGAAACCTACAATGAGCAGTTCTTC
TRBD2,TRBJ2-2,-,TRBV4-2,CASSHPGTSGMRVAGELFF,TGTGCCAGCAGCCATCCTGGGACTAGTGGGATGCGGGTCGCCGGGGAGCTGTTTTTT
TRBD2,TRBJ2-5,-,TRBV4-1,CDSSRVAGYQETQYF,TGCGACAGTAGCCGAGTAGCGGGCTACCAAGAGACCCAGTACTTC
-,TRBJ1-1,once,TRBV10-3,CAITLRQPNIEAFF,TGTGCCATCACCCTCAGACAGCCGAACATTGAAGCTTTCTTT
-,TRBJ1-1,-,TRBV12-3/TRBV12-4,CASSPSEDTEAFF,TGTGCCAGCAGTCCCAGTGAGGACACTGAAGCTTTCTTT
-,TRBJ2-7,-,TRBV5-6,CASIMGSFYEQYF,TGTGCCAGTATTATGGGCTCCTTCTACGAGCAGTACTTC
-,TRBJ2-7,many,TRBV10-3,CAILNGSYEQYF,TGTGCCATACTGAACGGCTCCTACGAGCAGTACTTC
-,TRBJ2-7,many,TRBV5-8,CASSLESSSFLEQYF,TGTGCCAGCAGCTTGGAGTCCTCTTCATTCCTCGAGCAGTACTTC
TRBD2,TRBJ2-7,-,TRBV6-2/TRBV6-3,CASTAPGLAVYEWYF,TGTGCCAGCACTGCCCCGGGACTAGCGGTCTACGAGTGGTACTTC
TRBD1,TRBJ2-4,-,TRBV6-5,CVSSYHPGQVIKYF,TGTGTCAGCAGTTACCACCCGGGACAGGTCATTAAGTACTTC